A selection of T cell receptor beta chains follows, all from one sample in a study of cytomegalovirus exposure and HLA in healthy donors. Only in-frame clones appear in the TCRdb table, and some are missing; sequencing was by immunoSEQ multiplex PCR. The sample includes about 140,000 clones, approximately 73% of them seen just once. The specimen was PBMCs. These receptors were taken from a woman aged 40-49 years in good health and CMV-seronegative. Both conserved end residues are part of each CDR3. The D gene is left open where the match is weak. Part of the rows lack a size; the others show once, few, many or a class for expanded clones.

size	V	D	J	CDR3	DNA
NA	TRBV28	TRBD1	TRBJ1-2	CASRRGQANYGYTF	TGTGCCAGCAGACGGGGACAGGCGAACTATGGCTACACCTTC
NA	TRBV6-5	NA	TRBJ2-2	CASSHRVNTGELFF	TGTGCCAGCAGTCACAGGGTGAACACCGGGGAGCTGTTTTTT
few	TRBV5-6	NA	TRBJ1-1	CASSLAQENTEAFF	TGTGCCAGCAGCTTGGCACAGGAGAACACTGAAGCTTTCTTT
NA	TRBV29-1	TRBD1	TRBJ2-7	CSVGTGFFNYEQYF	TGCAGCGTCGGGACAGGGTTTTTCAACTACGAGCAGTACTTC
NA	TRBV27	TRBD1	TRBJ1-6	CASSLSVTGYNSPLHF	TGTGCCAGCAGTTTATCGGTGACAGGGTATAATTCACCCCTCCACTTT
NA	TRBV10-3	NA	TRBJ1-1	CAISESEFEAFF	TGTGCCATCAGTGAGTCGGAGTTTGAAGCTTTCTTT
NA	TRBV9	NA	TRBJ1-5	CASSVGYSNQPQHF	TGTGCCAGCAGCGTAGGTTATAGCAATCAGCCCCAGCATTTT
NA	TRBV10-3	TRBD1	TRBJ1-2	CAINLGLQGQGYTF	TGTGCCATCAACCTAGGTCTACAGGGGCAAGGCTACACCTTC
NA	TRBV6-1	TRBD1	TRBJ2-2	CASRTGGAPGELFF	TGTGCCAGCAGGACAGGGGGCGCCCCCGGGGAGCTGTTTTTT
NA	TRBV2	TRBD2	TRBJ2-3	CASKRAWTSVTDTQYF	TGTGCCAGCAAAAGGGCGTGGACTAGTGTCACAGATACGCAGTATTTT
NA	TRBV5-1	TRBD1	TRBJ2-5	CASGQGARETQYF	TGCGCCAGCGGGCAGGGGGCTCGGGAGACCCAGTACTTC
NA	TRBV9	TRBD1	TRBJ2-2	CASSNRDRGTNTGELFF	TGTGCCAGCAGCAACCGGGACAGGGGCACGAACACCGGGGAGCTGTTTTTT
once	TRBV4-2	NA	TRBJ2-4	CASSPGDIQYF	TGTGCCAGCAGCCCGGGGGACATTCAGTACTTC
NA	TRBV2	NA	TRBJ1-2	CASSWDNRKQDGYTF	TGTGCCAGCAGTTGGGACAACCGAAAGCAGGATGGCTACACCTTC
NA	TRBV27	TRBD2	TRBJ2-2	CASSFSHLRGGYSNTGELFF	TGTGCCAGCAGTTTCTCCCACCTTCGCGGGGGGTACTCGAACACCGGGGAGCTGTTTTTT
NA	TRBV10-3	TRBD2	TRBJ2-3	CASRLAANTDTQYF	TGTGCCAGCCGACTAGCGGCCAACACAGATACGCAGTATTTT
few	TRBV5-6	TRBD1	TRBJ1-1	CASSLGGTANTEAFF	TGTGCCAGCAGCTTGGGAGGGACAGCTAACACTGAAGCTTTCTTT
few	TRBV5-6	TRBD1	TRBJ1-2	CASKVGTGNYGYTF	TGTGCCAGTAAAGTCGGGACAGGGAACTATGGCTACACCTTC
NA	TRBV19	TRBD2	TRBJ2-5	CASSIPTGLAGGPDWETQYF	TGTGCCAGTAGTATTCCCACTGGACTAGCGGGGGGGCCGGATTGGGAGACCCAGTACTTC
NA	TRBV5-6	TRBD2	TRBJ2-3	CASSQPPTSGGAGTQYF	TGTGCCAGCAGCCAGCCACCGACTAGCGGGGGGGCCGGTACGCAGTATTTT
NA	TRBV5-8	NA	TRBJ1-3	CASSRRDTGNTIYF	TGTGCCAGCAGCCGCCGGGACACTGGAAACACCATATATTTT
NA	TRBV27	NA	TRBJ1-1	CASSLYKGAEAFF	TGTGCCAGCAGTTTATATAAGGGAGCTGAAGCTTTCTTT
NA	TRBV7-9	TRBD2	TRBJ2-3	CASSFPLSGGARDTQYF	TGTGCCAGCAGCTTCCCCCTTAGCGGGGGGGCAAGAGATACGCAGTATTTT
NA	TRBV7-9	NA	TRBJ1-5	CASSLAIDQPQHF	TGTGCCAGCAGCTTAGCAATAGATCAGCCCCAGCATTTT
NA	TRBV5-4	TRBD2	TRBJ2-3	CASSPSTGTSGPSTDTQYF	TGTGCCAGCAGCCCATCGACCGGGACTAGCGGTCCTAGCACAGATACGCAGTATTTT
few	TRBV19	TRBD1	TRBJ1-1	CASSAREWTGNTEAFF	TGTGCCAGTAGTGCTCGGGAGTGGACAGGGAACACTGAAGCTTTCTTT
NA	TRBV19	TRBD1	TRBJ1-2	CASSLWDRENYGYTF	TGTGCCAGTAGTCTGTGGGACAGGGAGAACTATGGCTACACCTTC
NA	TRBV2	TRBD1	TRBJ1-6	CASSADRVRSPLHF	TGTGCCAGCAGCGCGGACAGGGTTCGTTCACCCCTCCACTTT
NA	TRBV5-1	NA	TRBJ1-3	CASSLGRGSSGNTIYF	TGCGCCAGCAGCTTGGGTCGGGGAAGCTCTGGAAACACCATATATTTT
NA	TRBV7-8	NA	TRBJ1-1	CASSLAGDTTEAFF	TGTGCCAGCAGCTTAGCAGGGGATACCACTGAAGCTTTCTTT
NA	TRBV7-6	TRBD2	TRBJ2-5	CASSLGLAGGETQYF	TGTGCCAGCAGCTTAGGTCTAGCGGGGGGAGAGACCCAGTACTTC
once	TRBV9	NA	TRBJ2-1	CASSVGGRSSYNEQFF	TGTGCCAGCAGCGTAGGTGGGAGAAGCTCCTACAATGAGCAGTTCTTC
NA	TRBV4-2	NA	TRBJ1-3	CASSQEIKGGFSGNTIYF	TGTGCCAGCAGCCAAGAAATCAAGGGGGGGTTCTCCGGAAACACCATATATTTT
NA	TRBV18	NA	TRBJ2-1	CASSPPDSYNEQFF	TGTGCCAGCTCACCACCGGACAGTTACAATGAGCAGTTCTTC
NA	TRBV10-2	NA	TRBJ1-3	CASIGEDTIYF	TGCGCCAGCATAGGGGAAGACACCATATATTTT
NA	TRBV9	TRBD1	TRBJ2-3	CASSDLTGDTDTQYF	TGTGCCAGCAGCGACCTGACAGGGGACACAGATACGCAGTATTTT
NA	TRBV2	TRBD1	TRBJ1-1	CASSVVTGANTEAFF	TGTGCCAGCAGTGTTGTAACAGGGGCGAACACTGAAGCTTTCTTT
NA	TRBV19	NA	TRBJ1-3	CASSKGSQVLSGNTIYF	TGTGCCAGTAGTAAAGGATCTCAGGTCCTCTCTGGAAACACCATATATTTT
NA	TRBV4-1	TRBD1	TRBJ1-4	CASSQRQGGNEKLFF	TGCGCCAGCAGCCAAAGACAGGGAGGTAATGAAAAACTGTTTTTT
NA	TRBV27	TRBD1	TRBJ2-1	CASIRAGGNEQFF	TGTGCCAGCATCCGGGCAGGGGGCAATGAGCAGTTCTTC
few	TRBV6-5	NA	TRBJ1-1	CASSRRGTEAFF	TGTGCCAGCAGTCGAAGGGGGACTGAAGCTTTCTTT
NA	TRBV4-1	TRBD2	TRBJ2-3	CASATSGRLTSRTDTQYF	TGCGCCAGCGCGACTAGCGGGCGGCTTACCTCCCGCACAGATACGCAGTATTTT
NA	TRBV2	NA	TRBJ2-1	CASAPGTSYNEQFF	TGTGCCAGCGCCCCCGGGACTTCGTACAATGAGCAGTTCTTC
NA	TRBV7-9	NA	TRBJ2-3	CASSPQDRLDTQYF	TGTGCCAGCAGCCCCCAGGACAGACTAGATACGCAGTATTTT
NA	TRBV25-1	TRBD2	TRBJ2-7	CASRGGRVKQYF	TGTGCCAGCAGGGGGGGGAGGGTGAAGCAGTACTTC